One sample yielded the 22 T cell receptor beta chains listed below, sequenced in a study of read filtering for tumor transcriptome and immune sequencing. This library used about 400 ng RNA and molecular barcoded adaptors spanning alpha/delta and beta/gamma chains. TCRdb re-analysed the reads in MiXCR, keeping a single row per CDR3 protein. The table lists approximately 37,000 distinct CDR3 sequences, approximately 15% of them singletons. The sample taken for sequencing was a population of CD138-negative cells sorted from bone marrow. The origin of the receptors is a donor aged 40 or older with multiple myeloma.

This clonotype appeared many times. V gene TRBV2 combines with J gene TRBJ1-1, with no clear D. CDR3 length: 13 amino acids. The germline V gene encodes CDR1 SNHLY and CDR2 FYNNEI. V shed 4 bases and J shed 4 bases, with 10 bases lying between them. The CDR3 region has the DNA TGTGCCAGCAGTGTTTTAGGTGGCACTGAAGCTTTCTTT. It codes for CASSVLGGTEAFF.

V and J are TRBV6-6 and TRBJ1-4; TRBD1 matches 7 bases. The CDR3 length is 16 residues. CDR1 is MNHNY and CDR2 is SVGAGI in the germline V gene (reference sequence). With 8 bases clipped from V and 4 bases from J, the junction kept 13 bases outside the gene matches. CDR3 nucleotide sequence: TGTGCCAGCCGGGAACAGGGGCGTGCTGATAATGAAAAACTGTTTTTT. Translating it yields CASREQGRADNEKLFF.

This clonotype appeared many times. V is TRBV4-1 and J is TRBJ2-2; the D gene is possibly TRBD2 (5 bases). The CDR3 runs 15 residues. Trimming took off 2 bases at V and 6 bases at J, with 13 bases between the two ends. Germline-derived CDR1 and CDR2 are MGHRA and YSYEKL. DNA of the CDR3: TGCGCCAGCAGCCAAAGCTTTGCTAGCTCCGGGGAGCTGTTTTTT. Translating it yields CASSQSFASSGELFF.

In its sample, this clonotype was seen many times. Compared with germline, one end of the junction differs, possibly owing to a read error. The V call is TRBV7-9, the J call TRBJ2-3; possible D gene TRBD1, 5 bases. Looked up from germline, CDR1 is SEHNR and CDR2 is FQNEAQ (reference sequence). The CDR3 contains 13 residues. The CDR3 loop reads CASSLLTDSPGNF. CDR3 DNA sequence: TGTGCCAGCAGCTTATTGACAGACAGCCCAGGAAATTTT.

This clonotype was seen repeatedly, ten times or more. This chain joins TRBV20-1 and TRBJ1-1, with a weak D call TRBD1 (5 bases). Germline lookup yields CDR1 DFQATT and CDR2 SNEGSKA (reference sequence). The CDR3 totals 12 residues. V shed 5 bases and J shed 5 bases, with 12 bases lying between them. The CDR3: CSAAPRVTEAFF. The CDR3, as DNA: TGCAGTGCTGCACCCAGGGTGACTGAAGCTTTCTTT.

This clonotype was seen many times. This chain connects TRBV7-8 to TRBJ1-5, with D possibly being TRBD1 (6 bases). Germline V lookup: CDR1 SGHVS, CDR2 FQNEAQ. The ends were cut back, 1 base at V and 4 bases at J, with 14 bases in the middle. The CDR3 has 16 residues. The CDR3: CASSLGGDRRNQPQHF. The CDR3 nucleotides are TGTGCCAGCAGCTTAGGGGGAGACAGGAGGAATCAGCCCCAGCATTTT.

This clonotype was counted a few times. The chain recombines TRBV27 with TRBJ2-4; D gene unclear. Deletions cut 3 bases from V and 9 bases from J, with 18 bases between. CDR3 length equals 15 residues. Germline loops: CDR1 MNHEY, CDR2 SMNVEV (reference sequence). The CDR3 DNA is TGTGCCAGCAGTTTGCCCGAGGCCCGGCACGGCATTCAGTACTTC. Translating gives CASSLPEARHGIQYF.

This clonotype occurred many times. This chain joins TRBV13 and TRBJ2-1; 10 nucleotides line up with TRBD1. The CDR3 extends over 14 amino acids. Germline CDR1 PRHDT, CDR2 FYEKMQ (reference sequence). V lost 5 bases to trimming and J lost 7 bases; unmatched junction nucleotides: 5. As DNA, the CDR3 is TGTGCCAGCAGCCACGACAGGGGGCGGAATGAGCAGTTCTTC. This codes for CASSHDRGRNEQFF.

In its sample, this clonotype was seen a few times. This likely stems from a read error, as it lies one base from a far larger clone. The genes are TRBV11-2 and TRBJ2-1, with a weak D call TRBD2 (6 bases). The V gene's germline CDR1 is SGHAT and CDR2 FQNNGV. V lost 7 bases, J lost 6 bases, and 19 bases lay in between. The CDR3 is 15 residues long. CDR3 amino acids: CASNFSGAQGNEQFF. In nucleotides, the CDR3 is TGTGCCAGCAACTTCTCGGGAGCCCAGGGCAATGAGCAGTTCTTC.

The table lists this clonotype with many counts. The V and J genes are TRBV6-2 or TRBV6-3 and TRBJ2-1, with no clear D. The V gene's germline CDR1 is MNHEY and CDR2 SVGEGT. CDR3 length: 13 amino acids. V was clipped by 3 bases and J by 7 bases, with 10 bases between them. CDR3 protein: CASSYYGGNEQFF. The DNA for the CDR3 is TGTGCCAGCAGTTATTATGGCGGAAATGAGCAGTTCTTC.

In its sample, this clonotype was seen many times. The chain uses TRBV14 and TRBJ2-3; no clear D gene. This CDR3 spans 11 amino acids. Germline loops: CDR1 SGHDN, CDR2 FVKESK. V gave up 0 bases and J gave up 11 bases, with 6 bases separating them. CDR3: CASSQEGGQYF. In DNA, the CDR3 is TGTGCCAGCAGCCAAGAGGGTGGGCAGTATTTT.

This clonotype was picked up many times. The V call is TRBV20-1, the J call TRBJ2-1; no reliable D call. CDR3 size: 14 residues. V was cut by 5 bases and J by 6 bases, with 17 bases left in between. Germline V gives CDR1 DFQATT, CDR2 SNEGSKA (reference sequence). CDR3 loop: CSAPTPIGFNEQFF. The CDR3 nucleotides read TGCAGTGCTCCCACTCCTATTGGTTTCAATGAGCAGTTCTTC.

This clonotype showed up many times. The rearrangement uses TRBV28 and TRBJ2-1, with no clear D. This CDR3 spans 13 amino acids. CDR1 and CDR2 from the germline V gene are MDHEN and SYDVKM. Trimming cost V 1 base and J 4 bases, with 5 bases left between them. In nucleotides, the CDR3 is TGTGCCAGCAGTTTATCCGGGTACAATGAGCAGTTCTTC. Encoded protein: CASSLSGYNEQFF.

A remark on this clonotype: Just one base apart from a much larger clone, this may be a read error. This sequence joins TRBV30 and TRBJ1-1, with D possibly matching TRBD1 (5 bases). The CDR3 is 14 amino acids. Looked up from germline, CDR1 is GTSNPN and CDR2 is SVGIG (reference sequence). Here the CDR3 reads CTWNRDLGDTEAFF. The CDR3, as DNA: TGTACCTGGAACCGGGACCTGGGGGACACTGAAGCTTTCTTT.

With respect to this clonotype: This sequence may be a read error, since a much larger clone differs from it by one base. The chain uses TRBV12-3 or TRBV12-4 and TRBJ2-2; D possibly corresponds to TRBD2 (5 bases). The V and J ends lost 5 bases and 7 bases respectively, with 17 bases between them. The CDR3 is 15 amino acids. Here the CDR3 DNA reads TGTGCCAGCAGTCGCGGACGGGGTAGAGGCGGGGAGCTGTTTTTT. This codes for CASSRGRGRGGELFF.

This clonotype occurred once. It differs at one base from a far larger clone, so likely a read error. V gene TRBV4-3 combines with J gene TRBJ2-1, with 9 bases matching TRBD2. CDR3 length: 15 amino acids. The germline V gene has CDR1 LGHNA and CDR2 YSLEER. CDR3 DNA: TGCGCCAGCAGCGCGCAGCGGGGGGCCATAGATGAGCGGTTCTTC. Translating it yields CASSAQRGAIDERFF.

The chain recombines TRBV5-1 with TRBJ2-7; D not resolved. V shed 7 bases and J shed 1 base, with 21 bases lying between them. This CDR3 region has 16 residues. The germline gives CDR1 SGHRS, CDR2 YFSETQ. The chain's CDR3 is CASRHSMTSPSYEQYF. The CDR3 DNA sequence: TGCGCCAGCCGACACTCTATGACATCACCTTCCTACGAGCAGTACTTC.

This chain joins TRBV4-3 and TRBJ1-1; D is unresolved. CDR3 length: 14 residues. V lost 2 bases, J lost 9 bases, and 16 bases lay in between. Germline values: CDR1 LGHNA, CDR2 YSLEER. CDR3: CASSQSPLEGKAFF. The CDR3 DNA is TGCGCCAGCAGCCAATCCCCCCTCGAAGGGAAAGCTTTCTTT.

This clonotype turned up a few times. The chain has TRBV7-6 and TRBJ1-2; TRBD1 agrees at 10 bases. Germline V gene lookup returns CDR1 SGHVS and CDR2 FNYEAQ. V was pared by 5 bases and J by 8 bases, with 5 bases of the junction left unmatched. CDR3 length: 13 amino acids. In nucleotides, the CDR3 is TGTGCCAGCAGCCAGGGACAGGGGAGAGGCTACACCTTC. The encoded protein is CASSQGQGRGYTF.

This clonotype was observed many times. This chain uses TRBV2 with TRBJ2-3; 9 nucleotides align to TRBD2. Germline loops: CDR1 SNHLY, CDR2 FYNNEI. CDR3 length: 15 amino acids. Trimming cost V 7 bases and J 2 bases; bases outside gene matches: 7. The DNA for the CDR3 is TGTGCCAGCACGGCGGGGGGGCCCGACACAGATACGCAGTATTTT. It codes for CASTAGGPDTDTQYF.

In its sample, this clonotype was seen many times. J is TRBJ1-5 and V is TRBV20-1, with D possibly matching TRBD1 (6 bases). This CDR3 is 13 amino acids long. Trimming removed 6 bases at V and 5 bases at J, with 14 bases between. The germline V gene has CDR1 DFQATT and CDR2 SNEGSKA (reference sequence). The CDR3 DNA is TGCAGTGCCGTACAGGGTGACTATCAGCCCCAGCATTTT. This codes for CSAVQGDYQPQHF.

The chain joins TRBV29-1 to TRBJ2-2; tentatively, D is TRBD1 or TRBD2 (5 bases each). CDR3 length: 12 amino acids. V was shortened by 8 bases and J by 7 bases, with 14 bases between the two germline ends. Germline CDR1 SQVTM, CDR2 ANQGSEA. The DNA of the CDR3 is TGCAGCATGGGGGATTCGGGCGGGGAGCTGTTTTTT. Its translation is CSMGDSGGELFF.